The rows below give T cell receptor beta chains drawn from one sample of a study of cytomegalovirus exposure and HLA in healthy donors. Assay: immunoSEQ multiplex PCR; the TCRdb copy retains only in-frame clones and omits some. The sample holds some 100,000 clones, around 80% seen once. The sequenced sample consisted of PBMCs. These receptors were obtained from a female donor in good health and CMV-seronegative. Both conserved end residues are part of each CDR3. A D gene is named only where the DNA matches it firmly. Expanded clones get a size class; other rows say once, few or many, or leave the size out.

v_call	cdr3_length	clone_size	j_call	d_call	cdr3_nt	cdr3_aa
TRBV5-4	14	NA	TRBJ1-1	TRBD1	TGTGCCAGCAGCTTTGGACAGGTGGACTCTGAAGCTTTCTTT	CASSFGQVDSEAFF
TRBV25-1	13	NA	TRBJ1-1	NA	TGTGCCAGCCGGAGGGGAGGGTACACTGAAGCTTTCTTT	CASRRGGYTEAFF
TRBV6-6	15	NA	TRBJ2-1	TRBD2	TGTGCCAGCACCTCTAGCGGGGGGTCCTACAATGAGCAGTTCTTC	CASTSSGGSYNEQFF
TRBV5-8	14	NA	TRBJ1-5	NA	TGTGCCAGCAGAGCCGGGACACTGTATCAGCCCCAGCATTTT	CASRAGTLYQPQHF
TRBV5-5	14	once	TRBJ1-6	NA	TGTGCCAGCAGCCGGATGGGACTTGACTCACCCCTCCACTTT	CASSRMGLDSPLHF
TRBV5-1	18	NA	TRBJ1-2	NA	TGCGCCAGCAGCTTGGATTCGACGACGGGGGGTAGGGTAGATGGCTACACCTTC	CASSLDSTTGGRVDGYTF
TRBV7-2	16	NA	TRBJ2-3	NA	TGTGCCAGCAGCCCACTAGAGTTGGGGATTTTGGATACGCAGTATTTT	CASSPLELGILDTQYF
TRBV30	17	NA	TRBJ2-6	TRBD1	TGTGCCTGGAGGAACCGGGACAGGTCAGGGGGGGCCAACGTCCTGACTTTC	CAWRNRDRSGGANVLTF
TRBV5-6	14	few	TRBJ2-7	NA	TGTGCCAGCAGCTTGACTAGGAGCTCCTACGAGCAGTACTTC	CASSLTRSSYEQYF
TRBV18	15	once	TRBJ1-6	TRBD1	TGTGCCAGCTCAAGGGAAGGACAGGGTGGCGCACCCCTCCACTTT	CASSREGQGGAPLHF
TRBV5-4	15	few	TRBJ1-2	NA	TGTGCCAGCAGCTTGGGACAGCCTGCCAACTATGGCTACACCTTC	CASSLGQPANYGYTF
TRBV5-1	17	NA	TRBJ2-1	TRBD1	TGCGCCAGCAGCTTTGGAGGGACAGGGGTTGGCTACAATGAGCAGTTCTTC	CASSFGGTGVGYNEQFF
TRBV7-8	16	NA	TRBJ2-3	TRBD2	TGTGCCAGCAGCTGGGGACTAGCGGGGACCACAGATACGCAGTATTTT	CASSWGLAGTTDTQYF
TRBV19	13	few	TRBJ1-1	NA	TGTGCCAGCACTAGGGCCCGGGGGGGAGAAGCTTTCTTT	CASTRARGGEAFF
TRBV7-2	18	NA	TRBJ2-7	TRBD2	TGTGCCAGCAGCTTAGAAGTAGGGCGGGGGGGTTACTCCTACGAGCAGTACTTC	CASSLEVGRGGYSYEQYF
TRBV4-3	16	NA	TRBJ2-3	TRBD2	TGCGCCAGCAGCCGAAACCTAGCGGGGGGCACAGATACGCAGTATTTT	CASSRNLAGGTDTQYF
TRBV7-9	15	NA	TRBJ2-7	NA	TGTGCCAGCAGCTTAGTATCCGGGAATTACTACGAGCAGTACTTC	CASSLVSGNYYEQYF
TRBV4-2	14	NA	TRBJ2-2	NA	TGTGCCAGCAGCCAAGGCCGGAGCACCGGGGAGCTGTTTTTT	CASSQGRSTGELFF
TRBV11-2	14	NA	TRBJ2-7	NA	TGTGCCAGCAGCTTTCGCACCAGGGGTTACGAGCAGTACTTC	CASSFRTRGYEQYF
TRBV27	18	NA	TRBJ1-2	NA	TGTGCCAGCAGTTGGTCAGGGGTGGGGACGCTGGACTTCTATGGCTACACCTTC	CASSWSGVGTLDFYGYTF
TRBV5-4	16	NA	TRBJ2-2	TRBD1	TGTGCCAGCAGCTTGTCAGGGACAGGGAACACCGGGGAGCTGTTTTTT	CASSLSGTGNTGELFF
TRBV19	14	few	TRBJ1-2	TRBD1	TGTGCCAGTAGTATGGGACAGGGGAACTATGGCTACACCTTC	CASSMGQGNYGYTF
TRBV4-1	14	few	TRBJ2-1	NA	TGCGCCAGCAGCCAACCATCTAGCATCCATGAGCAGTTCTTC	CASSQPSSIHEQFF
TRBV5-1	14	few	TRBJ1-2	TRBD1	TGCGCCAGCAGCTTGGACAGGGGGTGGCATGGCTACACCTTC	CASSLDRGWHGYTF
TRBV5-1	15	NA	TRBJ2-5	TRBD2	TGCGCCAGCAGCTTGGGAGCGGGGGCCGGCGGGACCCAGTACTTC	CASSLGAGAGGTQYF
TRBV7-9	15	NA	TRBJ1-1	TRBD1	TGTGCCAGCAGCACACGGGACAGTACGAACACTGAAGCTTTCTTT	CASSTRDSTNTEAFF
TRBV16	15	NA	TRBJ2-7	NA	TGTGCCAGCAGTCAGGTAGCACAGGCCCTCTACGAGCAGTACTTC	CASSQVAQALYEQYF
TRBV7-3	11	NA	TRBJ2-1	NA	TGTGCCAGCAGCGCCCAGAATGAGCAGTTCTTC	CASSAQNEQFF
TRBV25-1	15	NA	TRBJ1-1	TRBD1	TGTGCCAGCAGTGAGTCAGGGGGAATACACACTGAAGCTTTCTTT	CASSESGGIHTEAFF
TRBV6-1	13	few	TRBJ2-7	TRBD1	TGTGCCAGCATCTTGGACAGGGGTTACGAGCAGTACTTC	CASILDRGYEQYF
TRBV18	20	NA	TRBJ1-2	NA	TGTGCCAGCTCGAACGAGGGCAGGGACATGCGCAAACGACTCGGCTATGGCTACACCTTC	CASSNEGRDMRKRLGYGYTF
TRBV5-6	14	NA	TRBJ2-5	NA	TGTGCCAGCAGTTTAGACGGGTTACAAGAGACCCAGTACTTC	CASSLDGLQETQYF
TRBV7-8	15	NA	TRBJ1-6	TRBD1	TGTGCCAGCAGCTTAGGGACAGGGGATAATTCACCCCTCCACTTT	CASSLGTGDNSPLHF
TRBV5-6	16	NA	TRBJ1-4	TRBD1	TGTGCCAGCAGGCATTTGCTCCGGGACAGGGGTGAAAAACTGTTTTTT	CASRHLLRDRGEKLFF
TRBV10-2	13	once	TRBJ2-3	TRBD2	TGCGCCAGTGGGACTAGTTACCCAGATACGCAGTATTTT	CASGTSYPDTQYF
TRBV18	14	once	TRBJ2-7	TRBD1	TGTGCCAGCTCATTGGGACAGGCATACTACGAGCAGTACTTC	CASSLGQAYYEQYF
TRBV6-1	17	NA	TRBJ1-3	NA	TGTGCCAGCAGTGAACTTGTTCAGGGAAGGTCTGGAAACACCATATATTTT	CASSELVQGRSGNTIYF
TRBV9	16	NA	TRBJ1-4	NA	TGTGCCAGCAGCGTCAGGGGAAAAACGCCCAAAAAAAAACTGTTTTTT	CASSVRGKTPKKKLFF